This TCR beta chain is from a study of chemoradiotherapy in HPV16-positive cancers. Repertoires were sampled repeatedly during chemoradiotherapy. The germline gives CDR1 LNHDA, CDR2 SQIVND (reference sequence). Trimming took off 2 bases at V and 9 bases at J, with 13 bases between the two ends. The CDR3 is 14 amino acids. Overall study findings and caveats: During treatment, candidate HPV-specific clones and E7-related motifs expanded in tumor. Functional assays defining HPV-specific T cells used only a couple of HPV16-positive patients.

Comment on this clone: Its antigen is currently unknown.

Measured with immunoSEQ multiplex PCR; TCRdb has only the in-frame clones, and not every one. Among 25,000 to 40,000 clones listed, approximately 89% were seen once. The sequence was collected from a human donor with HPV-associated anogenital cancer. The genes are TRBV19 and TRBJ2-2, with D unresolved. Here the sequenced sample was blood, taken from a patient who underwent chemoradiotherapy. In DNA, the CDR3 is TGTGCCAGTAGTATAACTGGAACAGACCGGGAGCTGTTTTTT. Amino acids: CASSITGTDRELFF.